This T cell receptor (beta chain) was found in a study of cytomegalovirus exposure and HLA in healthy donors. For the study at large: A prior study identified 117 million unique TCR beta sequences from about 179 million T cells. Study-wide points: Data from an earlier analysis indicated that most TCR beta V segments were productive either about 87% or about 30% of the time.

The CDR3 contains 15 residues. CDR1 and CDR2 (germline): LNHNV, YYDKDF (reference sequence). V shed 1 base and J 5 bases; nucleotides not matched to a gene: 5. It was with 60 Vbeta and 13 Jbeta primers that the PCR ran. Profiling relied on immunoSEQ multiplex PCR, and the TCRdb table lists in-frame clones only, not all of them. The sample contains 85,000 to 130,000 clones, around 80% of which appear only once. As to this clone: Its antigen is undetermined.

The chain links TRBV15 to TRBJ1-5, with 7 bases lining up with TRBD1. The receptor was isolated from a woman between 45 and 65 years old in good health and CMV-seropositive. The sample taken for sequencing was PBMCs. The CDR3 DNA reads as TGTGCCACCAGCAGAGGACAGGGTAATTATCAGCCCCAGCATTTT. Protein sequence: CATSRGQGNYQPQHF. Full variable domain (rest looked up from reference TRBV15 and TRBJ1-5): DAMVIQNPRYQVTQFGKPVTLSCSQTLNHNVMYWYQQKSSQAPKLLFHYYDKDFNNEADTPDNFQSRRPNTSFCFLDIRSPGLGDTAMYLCATSRGQGNYQPQHFGDGTRLSIL.